This T cell receptor beta chain was recorded in a study of blood T cell repertoires in COVID-19. Study context: Samples representing acute and convalescent COVID-19 were sourced from the United States, Italy and Spain.

Categorization into cohorts depended on clinical history that participants reported. Original analysis: Researchers report that nucleated cell counts were estimated from reference gene primer amplification. Clones were sequenced by immunoSEQ multiplex PCR, and TCRdb holds only the in-frame ones, with some missing. That table is the source of V, J and clone size, and D and trimming were worked out from the DNA. The sample holds about 260,000 clones, under 90% seen once. Looked up from germline, CDR1 is SGDLS and CDR2 is YYNGEE. The trim removed 4 bases at V and 2 bases at J, leaving 5 bases unmatched. This CDR3 contains 16 residues.

Input material: PBMCs or T cells enriched from blood (not recorded which). This chain uses TRBV9 with TRBJ2-1, with 11 positions matching TRBD2. The receptor comes from a man younger than 45 with acute COVID-19. The CDR3 coding sequence is TGTGCCAGCAGCCCGGGACTAGCGGACCCCTACAATGAGCAGTTCTTC. It is translated as CASSPGLADPYNEQFF.